The rows below give T cell receptor beta chains drawn from one sample of a study of cytomegalovirus exposure and HLA in healthy donors. Here immunoSEQ multiplex PCR was the method, and the copy in TCRdb shows in-frame clones only, minus some. The data contain some 150,000 clones, around 80% of them singletons. Sequences were obtained from PBMCs. These receptors all come from a male donor in good health and CMV-seronegative. Both conserved end residues are part of each CDR3. A D gene is named only where the DNA matches it firmly. A row's size may be missing; if present it is once, few, many or a size class.

CDR3 DNA | CDR3 protein | J gene | V gene | D gene | clone size
TGTGCCTCTGAGCGGGGGAGGGCCGTCGACACCTTC | CASERGRAVDTF | TRBJ1-2 | TRBV30 | NA | few
TGTGCCAGCAGCTTATCCCTCTCAGCGACTGAAGCTTTCTTT | CASSLSLSATEAFF | TRBJ1-1 | TRBV7-2 | NA | NA
TGTGCCAGCAGGAGAGATCAGGGGACCTTCTACGAGCAGTACTTC | CASRRDQGTFYEQYF | TRBJ2-7 | TRBV27 | NA | NA
TGTGCCAGCAGGCAGGACAGTCCTGAAGCTTTCTTT | CASRQDSPEAFF | TRBJ1-1 | TRBV13 | NA | NA
TGTGCCGGGAATAGAGGGTCTGAAGCTTTCTTT | CAGNRGSEAFF | TRBJ1-1 | TRBV30 | NA | NA
TGTGCCAGTAGTGGCAGATACACTGAAGCTTTCTTT | CASSGRYTEAFF | TRBJ1-1 | TRBV19 | NA | many
TGCGCCAGCAGCCTGTTAGGGACAGCCAACAATGAGCAGTTCTTC | CASSLLGTANNEQFF | TRBJ2-1 | TRBV5-1 | TRBD1 | NA
TGTGCCAGCAGCCTTGGGACAGCCATAACCGAAGCTTTCTTT | CASSLGTAITEAFF | TRBJ1-1 | TRBV7-2 | TRBD1 | NA
TGTGCCAGCAGCTTGGGACTAGCGGGCGACGAGCAGTACTTC | CASSLGLAGDEQYF | TRBJ2-7 | TRBV5-4 | TRBD2 | NA
TGTGCCAGCAGTGAACACGGGTATTGGTACCAAGAGACCCAGTACTTC | CASSEHGYWYQETQYF | TRBJ2-5 | TRBV6-1 | NA | once
TGTGCCAGCAGCTTGGCAGGGTCCGGCAATCAGCCCCAGCATTTT | CASSLAGSGNQPQHF | TRBJ1-5 | TRBV5-8 | NA | NA
TGCGCCAGCAGCCAAGCATCCCCTAGCGGGGGGCCGGGGAGGGAGACCCAGTACTTC | CASSQASPSGGPGRETQYF | TRBJ2-5 | TRBV4-1 | TRBD2 | once
TGCAGTGCTAGAGTAGAGTACGAGCAGTACTTC | CSARVEYEQYF | TRBJ2-7 | TRBV20-1 | NA | NA
TGTGCCAGCAGCAGCCCCCAGCGGAGGGGCTACACCTTC | CASSSPQRRGYTF | TRBJ1-2 | TRBV9 | NA | NA
TGTGCCAGCAGCAATTGGGACAGGAGGTTTGGGCAGTACTTC | CASSNWDRRFGQYF | TRBJ2-7 | TRBV5-6 | TRBD1 | NA
TGCGCCAGCAGCCAAGACCCGGGAGATACGCAGTATTTT | CASSQDPGDTQYF | TRBJ2-3 | TRBV4-1 | NA | NA
TGTGCCAGCAGGGACGACAGGGCTGGCTACACCTTC | CASRDDRAGYTF | TRBJ1-2 | TRBV2 | TRBD1 | NA
TGTGCCAGCAGCGTCCCACCCGCGATAGATACGCAGTATTTT | CASSVPPAIDTQYF | TRBJ2-3 | TRBV5-4 | NA | NA
TGTGCCAGCAGCTTGGGGGCAGGGTTCACCGGGGAGCTGTTTTTT | CASSLGAGFTGELFF | TRBJ2-2 | TRBV5-4 | NA | NA
TGTGCCAGCAGTTATCCCGACACCGTCTATGGCTACACCTTC | CASSYPDTVYGYTF | TRBJ1-2 | TRBV28 | NA | NA
TGTGCCAGCAGCCGGGGGGTCGGGGGAGCGGGGGGATCCTACGAGCAGTACTTC | CASSRGVGGAGGSYEQYF | TRBJ2-7 | TRBV5-4 | TRBD2 | NA
TGTGCCAGCAGCTTGGATCGGGGTCCCTACGAGCAGTACTTC | CASSLDRGPYEQYF | TRBJ2-7 | TRBV5-4 | NA | NA
TGTGCCAGCAGCTTGCCCGGGACTACGATGCATGAGCAGTTCTTC | CASSLPGTTMHEQFF | TRBJ2-1 | TRBV7-3 | TRBD2 | NA
TGTGCCAGCAGTGAGTTGTCGGGGGGCTATCAGCCCCAGCATTTT | CASSELSGGYQPQHF | TRBJ1-5 | TRBV2 | NA | NA
TGTGCCAGCAGCCCCCGGGACAGGGACAATGAGCAGTTCTTC | CASSPRDRDNEQFF | TRBJ2-1 | TRBV7-8 | TRBD1 | NA
TGTGCCAGCAGCTTTTCGAGAGGGGGGGCTGGGGAAAAACTGTTTTTT | CASSFSRGGAGEKLFF | TRBJ1-4 | TRBV9 | NA | NA
TGTGCCGTCAGGGGAAGATTGGCCCCCTACGAGCAGTACTTC | CAVRGRLAPYEQYF | TRBJ2-7 | TRBV5-6 | NA | NA
TGTGCCAGCATTATGGGGGGTAATAATTCACCCCTCCACTTT | CASIMGGNNSPLHF | TRBJ1-6 | TRBV7-2 | NA | NA
TGCGCCAGCAGCCGGGAGGTCTCCTATACCTCACCCCTCCACTTT | CASSREVSYTSPLHF | TRBJ1-6 | TRBV4-1 | NA | NA
TGTGCCAGCAGCACTGAACCTTACAATGAGCAGTTCTTC | CASSTEPYNEQFF | TRBJ2-1 | TRBV9 | NA | NA
TGCGCCAGCAGCTTGAGTAGCGGGGGAGGAGCAGATACGCAGTATTTT | CASSLSSGGGADTQYF | TRBJ2-3 | TRBV5-1 | TRBD2 | once
TGTGCCAGCAGCTTGTCGACAGGGACGTTAAACACCATATATTTT | CASSLSTGTLNTIYF | TRBJ1-3 | TRBV7-9 | TRBD1 | NA
TGTGCCAGCAGTTTAGAGTTAACAGATACGCAGTATTTT | CASSLELTDTQYF | TRBJ2-3 | TRBV27 | NA | NA
TGTGCCAGTAGTATAGCAAGAGAAGCCTACAATGAGCAGTTCTTC | CASSIAREAYNEQFF | TRBJ2-1 | TRBV19 | NA | NA
TGCGCCAGCAGCGAACCAGGAGATACGCAGTATTTT | CASSEPGDTQYF | TRBJ2-3 | TRBV5-1 | NA | NA
TGCGCCAGCAGCCCGATCAACAGGGAGAACTCCTACAATGAGCAGTTCTTC | CASSPINRENSYNEQFF | TRBJ2-1 | TRBV4-1 | NA | NA
TGTGCCTGGCTGATTCGAGGCACTGAAGCTTTCTTT | CAWLIRGTEAFF | TRBJ1-1 | TRBV30 | NA | NA
TGTGCCAGCAGGACCCCGGGGGGAGGGCAGCCCCAGCATTTT | CASRTPGGGQPQHF | TRBJ1-5 | TRBV2 | NA | few
TGTGCCAGTAGTTCCCCCGTAGCGGCGGGCAGCTACAATGAGCAGTTCTTC | CASSSPVAAGSYNEQFF | TRBJ2-1 | TRBV19 | NA | NA
TGTGCCAGTTTAAACTGGGGGGCCAACGTCCTGACTTTC | CASLNWGANVLTF | TRBJ2-6 | TRBV19 | NA | NA
TGTGCCAGCAGGTCCATAGGACAGGGCTACGAGCAGTACTTC | CASRSIGQGYEQYF | TRBJ2-7 | TRBV6-5 | TRBD1 | few
TGTGCCAGCAGTGGGCCAACCTATAATTCACCCCTCCACTTT | CASSGPTYNSPLHF | TRBJ1-6 | TRBV25-1 | NA | NA
TGCGCCAGCAGCCCTCAAAGCCGAAGCGATGTCGGCGAGCAGTACTTC | CASSPQSRSDVGEQYF | TRBJ2-7 | TRBV5-1 | NA | once
TGCGCCAGCAGCTCTACGGGACTATTGGCAGAGACCCAGTACTTC | CASSSTGLLAETQYF | TRBJ2-5 | TRBV5-1 | TRBD2 | NA
TGTGCCAGCAGTTTATGGAAGGGGGAAAATTCACCCCTCCACTTT | CASSLWKGENSPLHF | TRBJ1-6 | TRBV28 | NA | few
TGTGCCAGCAGCCGGGACAGGGGGCCGTATGGCTACACCTTC | CASSRDRGPYGYTF | TRBJ1-2 | TRBV4-2 | TRBD1 | few
TGTGCCAGCAGTTTTCCTGTCCACCAGGGGGCCTACGAGCAGTACTTC | CASSFPVHQGAYEQYF | TRBJ2-7 | TRBV28 | TRBD1 | NA
TGTGCCAGCTCGCCGGCAGGGAAAGGAACCTACGAGCAGTACTTC | CASSPAGKGTYEQYF | TRBJ2-7 | TRBV18 | NA | NA
TGTGCCTGGAGGAGGTCAGGGGACTATGGCTACACCTTC | CAWRRSGDYGYTF | TRBJ1-2 | TRBV30 | NA | NA
TGCGCCAGCAGCTTGAGCGCAGGGGGGATCTACAATGAGCAGTTCTTC | CASSLSAGGIYNEQFF | TRBJ2-1 | TRBV5-1 | NA | once
TGTGCCAGCAGCTCGGGACTATCCTCCTACAATGAGCAGTTCTTC | CASSSGLSSYNEQFF | TRBJ2-1 | TRBV7-2 | TRBD2 | NA
TGTGCCAGCAGCTTCCCCAGGGGGCGCGAAAACACCGGGGAGCTGTTTTTT | CASSFPRGRENTGELFF | TRBJ2-2 | TRBV7-8 | TRBD1 | once
TGTGCCAGCAGGGACAGTTATGGCTACACCTTC | CASRDSYGYTF | TRBJ1-2 | TRBV6-5 | NA | NA
TGTGCCAGCGGTTTAGCGGGGGGTTTTTCAGATACGCAGTATTTT | CASGLAGGFSDTQYF | TRBJ2-3 | TRBV7-2 | TRBD2 | NA
TGTGCCAGCAGCTTTGGACTCGACGGGGATGAGCAGTTCTTC | CASSFGLDGDEQFF | TRBJ2-1 | TRBV7-3 | NA | NA
TGTGCCTGGAGTGTAGGGGGAATTGGCACTGAAGCTTTCTTT | CAWSVGGIGTEAFF | TRBJ1-1 | TRBV30 | NA | NA
TGTGCCAGCAGCTTGCGGGAGGGGCGCGGGGAGCAGTTCTTC | CASSLREGRGEQFF | TRBJ2-1 | TRBV11-2 | TRBD2 | NA
TGTGCCAGCAGCTTGGCGGGGGGCTATTCGCCCCTCCACTTT | CASSLAGGYSPLHF | TRBJ1-6 | TRBV5-6 | NA | NA
TGTGCCAGCAGCTTAATAGGGGCGACCTACAATGAGCAGTTCTTC | CASSLIGATYNEQFF | TRBJ2-1 | TRBV7-3 | NA | NA